This T cell receptor (beta chain) was captured in a study of graft-versus-host responses after intestinal transplantation. Overall study context: Transplants were multivisceral, liver-intestinal, or isolated intestinal.

This clone is a singleton in its sample. Its target is not known. TCRdb keeps only in-frame clones here, not all; method: immunoSEQ multiplex PCR. The sample yields tens of thousands of clones, 85% to 95% seen once. Looked up from germline, CDR1 is SGHNT and CDR2 is YENEEA. The length of the CDR3 is 13 residues. V was clipped by 7 bases and J by 7 bases, with 13 bases between them. The TCR comes from a human donor who was the organ donor for an intestinal transplant. The sequencing used unstimulated CD8+ T cells sorted from spleen or lymph node cells, collected before transplant. The V call is TRBV11-3, the J call TRBJ1-4; D gene unclear. The CDR3 spells CASNGEGGEKLFF. CDR3 DNA: TGTGCCAGCAACGGGGAGGGTGGTGAAAAACTGTTTTTT.